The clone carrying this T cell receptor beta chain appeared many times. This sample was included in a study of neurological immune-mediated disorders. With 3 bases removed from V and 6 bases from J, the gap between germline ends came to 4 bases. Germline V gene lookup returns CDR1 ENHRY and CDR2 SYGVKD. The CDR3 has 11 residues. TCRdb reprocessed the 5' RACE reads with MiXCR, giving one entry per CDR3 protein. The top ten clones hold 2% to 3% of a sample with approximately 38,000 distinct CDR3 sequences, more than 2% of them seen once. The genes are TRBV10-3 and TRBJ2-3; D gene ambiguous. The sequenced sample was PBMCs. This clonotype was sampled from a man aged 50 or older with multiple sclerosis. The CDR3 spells CAISDRDTQYF. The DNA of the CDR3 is TGTGCCATCAGTGACCGGGATACGCAGTATTTT.